A single sample gave rise to the 20 T cell receptor beta chains below, sequenced in a study of technical replicates of blood from a few donors. TCRdb's copy holds only in-frame clones and misses some; the assay was immunoSEQ multiplex PCR. Of around 85,000 clones detected, about 93% appear once; the ten largest clones hold 0.25% to 0.3%. The sequenced material came from T cells isolated from PBMCs. Receptors were obtained from a human donor in good health.

CDR3 sequence reads: CASSSRLQGPYNEQFF. CDR3 sequence (DNA): TGTGCCAGCAGCTCCCGTTTACAGGGGCCCTACAATGAGCAGTTCTTC. The chain couples TRBV7-9 to TRBJ2-1; 7 bases are shared with TRBD1. CDR3 length equals 16 residues. Trimming removed 4 bases from V and 2 bases from J; junction bases left unmatched: 8. Germline CDR1 is SEHNR and CDR2 is FQNEAQ (reference sequence).

V and J are TRBV25-1 and TRBJ1-2, with 9 bases fitting TRBD1. This CDR3 spans 17 amino acids. Germline values: CDR1 MGHDK, CDR2 SYGVNS. V shed 4 bases, J shed 0 bases, and the junction held 9 bases outside the gene matches. The CDR3 sequence: CASSGRGQGLANYGYTF. The CDR3 DNA is TGTGCCAGCAGTGGTAGGGGACAGGGATTAGCTAACTATGGCTACACCTTC.

This chain links TRBV9 with TRBJ2-1; D is unresolved. Germline V gene data show CDR1 as SGDLS and CDR2 as YYNGEE. CDR3 length equals 13 residues. The V end lost 0 bases, the J end lost 3 bases, and 4 bases lay between the germline ends. The CDR3: CASSVGHYNEQFF. The CDR3 DNA sequence: TGTGCCAGCAGCGTAGGACACTACAATGAGCAGTTCTTC.

The chain uses TRBV30 and TRBJ2-2; D is undetermined. The CDR3 sequence is 14 residues long. V gave up 0 bases and J gave up 3 bases, with 8 bases separating them. CDR1 GTSNPN and CDR2 SVGIG come from the germline V gene (reference sequence). Here the CDR3 DNA reads TGTGCCTGGAGTGTCGGTAGCTACACCGGGGAGCTGTTTTTT. Translated: CAWSVGSYTGELFF.

This clone was seen a handful of times. This chain uses TRBV28 with TRBJ1-2; D may be TRBD1 (5 bases). Germline assignment: CDR1 MDHEN and CDR2 SYDVKM. V was shortened by 7 bases and J by 4 bases, with 13 bases between the two germline ends. The length of the CDR3 is 13 residues. The CDR3 sequence: CASIGGDLYGYTF. The CDR3 DNA is TGTGCCAGCATCGGGGGGGACCTCTATGGCTACACCTTC.

The J gene is TRBJ2-5, the V gene TRBV10-3, with 13 bases aligning to TRBD2. Per germline, CDR1 ENHRY and CDR2 SYGVKD. J was trimmed by 0 bases and V by 6 bases; bases with no gene match: 4. The CDR3 sequence is 16 residues long. The CDR3 region is CAIRGGLAGYQETQYF. For the CDR3, the DNA is TGTGCCATCAGGGGGGGACTAGCGGGGTACCAAGAGACCCAGTACTTC.

CDR3 sequence: CASSSGQGRNYGYTF. The CDR3 DNA follows: TGTGCCAGCAGCTCTGGACAGGGAAGAAACTATGGCTACACCTTC. This chain joins TRBV7-9 and TRBJ1-2; 8 bases align to TRBD1. The CDR3 is 15 residues long. The V and J ends lost 4 bases and 2 bases, in that order; junction bases with no gene match: 6. Germline lookup yields CDR1 SEHNR and CDR2 FQNEAQ (reference sequence).

The gene calls are TRBV28 and TRBJ2-5; TRBD2 matches at 9 bases. CDR3 length: 16 amino acids. Germline V gives CDR1 MDHEN, CDR2 SYDVKM. V shed 8 bases, J shed 5 bases, and the junction held 15 bases outside the gene matches. The CDR3 sequence is CASRQPGTSIFETQYF. CDR3 nucleotides: TGTGCCAGCCGACAGCCCGGGACTAGCATTTTTGAGACCCAGTACTTC.

In the case of this clone: One end of the junction varies from germline; a read error may be responsible. The chain is built from TRBV7-7 and TRBJ2-1, with a possible D match to TRBD2 (6 bases). Per the germline V gene, CDR1 is SSHAT and CDR2 is FNYEAQ (reference sequence). The CDR3 runs to 14 residues. CDR3 amino acids: CASSFRLVSYEQFF. CDR3 DNA: TGTGCTAGCAGCTTTAGACTAGTCAGCTATGAGCAGTTCTTC.

This clone was observed once. CDR3 in DNA: TGTGCCAGCAGCCCGGGACAGGACACCGGGGAGCTGTTTTTT. Protein product: CASSPGQDTGELFF. The chain links TRBV7-3 to TRBJ2-2; 8 bases align to TRBD1. The CDR3 sequence is 14 residues long. Germline values: CDR1 SGHTA, CDR2 FQGTGA. V lost 5 bases to trimming and J lost 3 bases; unmatched junction nucleotides: 2.

The rearrangement links TRBV28 to TRBJ2-1; 9 bases map to TRBD1. V was pared by 2 bases and J by 8 bases, with 7 bases of the junction left unmatched. The CDR3 is 15 residues long. Germline CDR1 and CDR2: MDHEN and SYDVKM. The CDR3 DNA reads as TGTGCCAGCAGTTTAGCGGGACAGGGTCGGTATGAGCAGTTCTTC. Translated, it gives CASSLAGQGRYEQFF.

This chain connects TRBV15 to TRBJ2-1; D is uncertain. With 1 base removed from V and 9 bases from J, the gap between germline ends came to 4 bases. The CDR3 runs to 11 residues. Germline assignment: CDR1 LNHNV and CDR2 YYDKDF (reference sequence). In nucleotides, the CDR3 is TGTGCCACCAGCAGAGTCTGTGAGCAGTTCTTC. Translated, it gives CATSRVCEQFF.

This chain connects TRBV4-1 to TRBJ1-4, with a possible D match to TRBD1 (5 bases). Germline V gives CDR1 MGHRA, CDR2 YSYEKL. Deletions cut 2 bases from V and 10 bases from J, with 8 bases between. The CDR3 consists of 12 residues. CDR3: CASSQSQGKLFF. The DNA of the CDR3 is TGCGCCAGCAGCCAATCCCAGGGAAAACTGTTTTTT.

The V and J genes are TRBV4-1 and TRBJ1-5; 9 nucleotides match TRBD1. The CDR3 has 16 residues. Germline CDR1 MGHRA, CDR2 YSYEKL. The J segment lost 7 bases and the V segment lost 1 base, leaving 8 bases of the junction unmatched. The CDR3 DNA reads as TGCGCCAGCAGCCAAGGGGGGACAGGGCTACGACAGCCCCAGCATTTT. It codes for CASSQGGTGLRQPQHF.

The J gene is TRBJ1-5, the V gene TRBV2, with D possibly being TRBD1 (6 bases). From germline, CDR1 is SNHLY and CDR2 FYNNEI. V dropped 5 bases and J dropped 2 bases, with 10 bases sitting between them. This CDR3 is built from 14 residues. The CDR3 sequence is CASSQGIGNQPQHF. The CDR3 DNA follows: TGTGCCAGCAGTCAGGGGATTGGCAATCAGCCCCAGCATTTT. The full variable domain, completed using reference TRBV2 and TRBJ1-5, is EPEVTQTPSHQVTQMGQEVILRCVPISNHLYFYWYRQILGQKVEFLVSFYNNEISEKSEIFDDQFSVERPDGSNFTLKIRSTKLEDSAMYFCASSQGIGNQPQHFGDGTRLSIL.

V usage is TRBV5-1 and J usage is TRBJ1-2; D might be TRBD1 (5 bases). Trimming took off 1 base at V and 8 bases at J, with 24 bases between the two ends. The germline V gene has CDR1 SGHRS and CDR2 YFSETQ. This CDR3 is built from 17 residues. DNA for the CDR3: TGCGCCAGCAGCTTGCCCCCCGGACAACTACAGTCTATGGGCTACACCTTC. As protein: CASSLPPGQLQSMGYTF.

The V and J genes are TRBV30 and TRBJ2-7, with 10 bases fitting TRBD1. CDR3 size: 14 residues. Per the germline V gene, CDR1 is GTSNPN and CDR2 is SVGIG (reference sequence). V gave up 7 bases and J gave up 0 bases; unmatched junction bases: 6. CDR3 protein: CAYDRGLSSYEQYF. CDR3 nucleotide sequence: TGTGCCTACGACAGGGGGCTTAGCTCCTACGAGCAGTACTTC.

This clone was detected a few times. CDR3 coding DNA: TGTGCCAGCACATTGGGTGGGAGGGCCGCAGATACGCAGTATTTT. Amino acids: CASTLGGRAADTQYF. The chain joins TRBV2 to TRBJ2-3, with 7 bases matching TRBD2. The J segment lost 4 bases and the V segment lost 7 bases, leaving 11 bases of the junction unmatched. This CDR3 has 15 residues. Germline V gene sequence: CDR1 SNHLY, CDR2 FYNNEI.

The CDR3 region is CASSEAGGLNEQFF. Here the CDR3 DNA reads TGCGCCAGCAGTGAAGCGGGGGGGCTCAATGAGCAGTTCTTC. The chain is built from TRBV10-2 and TRBJ2-1; TRBD2 matches at 10 bases. The CDR3 consists of 14 residues. Looked up from germline, CDR1 is WSHSY and CDR2 is SAAADI. Trimming removed 3 bases from V and 6 bases from J; junction bases left unmatched: 2.

The chain joins TRBV14 to TRBJ2-5, with D perhaps TRBD1 (5 bases). The CDR3 length is 13 residues. Trimming took 4 bases from V and 4 from J, leaving 10 bases between them. CDR1 SGHDN and CDR2 FVKESK come from the germline V gene. The CDR3 DNA sequence: TGTGCCAGCAGCCTCGACAGTATAGAGACCCAGTACTTC. This codes for CASSLDSIETQYF. Full variable domain (remainder filled in from reference TRBV14 and TRBJ2-5): EAGVTQFPSHSVIEKGQTVTLRCDPISGHDNLYWYRRVMGKEIKFLLHFVKESKQDESGMPNNRFLAERTGGTYSTLKVQPAELEDSGVYFCASSLDSIETQYFGPGTRLLVL.